This T cell receptor beta chain was retrieved from a study of blood T cell repertoires in COVID-19 (TCRdb year 2020). Broadly, across the study: The collaborator samples originated in the United States, Italy and Spain and spanned the acute and convalescent phases of COVID-19. Deeply sampled blood TCRbeta repertoires from subjects exposed to, actively infected with, or recovered from COVID-19 were included in the dataset. The repertoires were released in a freely available public database meant as a resource for research on the immune response to SARS-CoV-2. The prospective study material was composed of cDNA or gDNA derived from T cells, B-cell-depleted T cells, or PBMCs. Where available, HLA class I and class II types were obtained from metadata supplied by the sample provider rather than from assay-based typing. A de-identified subject ID, COVID-19 status, age in years and sex were almost always included in the sample metadata. The samples were drawn from the first 160 participants of the ongoing ImmuneRACE study and from over a thousand subjects provided by 6 global collaborators. On the study overall, not on this receptor specifically: Clinical and demographic metadata were provided uncurated, with the amount varying by source and participant.

Worth noting for this clone: The antigen this receptor binds is unknown. Per-base quality was not reported, and no clone a single base away is much larger than it.

TCRbeta CDR3 regions were amplified from genomic DNA using the immunoSEQ Assay, a bias-controlled multiplex PCR. As for how the authors treated the data: The number of nucleated cells in each sample was estimated by amplification of reference gene primers within the assay. Sequence reads were collapsed and filtered to measure the absolute abundance of every unique TCRbeta CDR3 rearrangement. For each sample, productive Simpson clonality was calculated as the square root of Simpson's diversity index across productive rearrangements. Drawn from immuneACCESS, this table holds only the in-frame rearrangements with V and J called that TCRdb kept. Clones are partly lost; checked studies trace under half to an unresolved V gene and leave the rest unexplained. V and J calls and clone size are those listed in that table; D and trimming were worked out from the DNA. The sample table contains approximately 70,000 clones; only one count was recorded for around nine tenths of them. The ten most abundant clones make up 7% to 9.5% of the sample.

The collaborating institutions used their own protocols to collect whole blood in K2EDTA tubes. For TCRbeta analysis, collaborators shipped samples in one of three forms: frozen whole blood, isolated PBMCs, or DNA extracted from either of those sample types. The CDR3 starts with the cysteine, ends with the phenylalanine, and has 15 residues. Only CDR3 DNA remains: 45 bases, in frame from the first base. The trim is 2 bases for V and 2 bases for J, with a gap of 11 bases between the germline ends. Looking up the germline V gene (reference sequence) yields CDR1 LGHDT and CDR2 YNNKEL. The rearrangement combines TRBV3-1 (or the pseudogene TRBV3-2) with TRBJ2-3; TRBD2 might be the D gene, on 7 matching bases. The material sequenced was peripheral blood. The clonotype comes from a human donor in a cohort sampled during active COVID-19. Read as DNA, the sequence is TGTGCCAGCAGCCAATATCGGGGGGCCACAGATACGCAGTATTTT. Translation gives CASSQYRGATDTQYF.